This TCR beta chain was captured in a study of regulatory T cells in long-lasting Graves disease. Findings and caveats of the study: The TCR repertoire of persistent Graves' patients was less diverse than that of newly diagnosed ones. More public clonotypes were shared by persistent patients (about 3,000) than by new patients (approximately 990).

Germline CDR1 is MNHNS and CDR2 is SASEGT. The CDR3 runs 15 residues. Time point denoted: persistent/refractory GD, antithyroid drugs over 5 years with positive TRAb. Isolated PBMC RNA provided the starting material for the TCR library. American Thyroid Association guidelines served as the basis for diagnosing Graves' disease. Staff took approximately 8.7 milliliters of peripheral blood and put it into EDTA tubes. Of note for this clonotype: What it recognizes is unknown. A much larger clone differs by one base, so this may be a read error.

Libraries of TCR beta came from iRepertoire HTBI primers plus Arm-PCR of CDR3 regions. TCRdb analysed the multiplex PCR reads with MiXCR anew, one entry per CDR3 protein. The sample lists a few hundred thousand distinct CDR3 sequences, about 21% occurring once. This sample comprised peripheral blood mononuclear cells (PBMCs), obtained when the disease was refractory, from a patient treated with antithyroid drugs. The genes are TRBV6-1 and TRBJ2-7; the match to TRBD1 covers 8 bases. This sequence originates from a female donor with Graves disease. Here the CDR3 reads CASSRLGQGAYERYF. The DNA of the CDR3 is TGTGCCAGCAGCCGTTTAGGGCAGGGGGCCTACGAGCGGTACTTC.